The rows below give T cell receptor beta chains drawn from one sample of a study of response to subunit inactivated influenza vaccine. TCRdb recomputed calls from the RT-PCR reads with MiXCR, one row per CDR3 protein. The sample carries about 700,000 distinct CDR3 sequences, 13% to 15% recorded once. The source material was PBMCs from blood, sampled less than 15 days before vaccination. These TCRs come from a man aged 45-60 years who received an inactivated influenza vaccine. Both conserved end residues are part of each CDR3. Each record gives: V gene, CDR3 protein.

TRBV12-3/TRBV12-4,CASRSDRGQAFF
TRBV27,CASSPSGRRNEQFF
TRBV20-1,CSARTGGTTGELFF
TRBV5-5,CASSHTVNTGELFF
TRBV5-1,CASSLSGDKETQYF
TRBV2,CASNPGLAGASEQFF
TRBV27,CASSLGRGQTDTQYF
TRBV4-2,CASSQVVGRSNEKLFF
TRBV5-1,CASSRWTGGNSYEQYF
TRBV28,CATYPSSGGGDAGELFF
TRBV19,CASSTRSSTGELFF
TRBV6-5,CASSYRWTGYPGELFF
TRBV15,CATSRVSGGTYEQYF
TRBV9,CASSVWGYNEQFF
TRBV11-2,CASSLEQVPYGYTF
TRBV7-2,CASSSTDGLGDNTQYF
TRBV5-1,CASSLGQGELTEAFF
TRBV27,CASSSNRGARGETQYF
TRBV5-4,CASSLRGRQETQYF
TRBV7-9,CASSFWSALNTGELFF
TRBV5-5,CASSLEDSTRKLFF
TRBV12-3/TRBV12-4,CASTLSGPVETQYF